The 29 T cell receptor beta chains given below trace back to one sample, sequenced in a study of blood T cells in healthy people across ages. A second PCR of 7 to 11 cycles used a sample-barcoded 5' primer and a J-beta primer mix. TCRdb itself ran the 5' RACE reads through MiXCR, one entry per CDR3 protein. This sample carries hundreds of thousands of distinct CDR3 sequences, about 26% of them seen once, and the ten largest clones take 3% to 4.5%. The same sample was also used in a study of T cells of mothers and their children.

What was sequenced was blood. Receptor source: a boy younger than 10 in good health.

The V gene is TRBV20-1, the J gene TRBJ2-7; 8 bases are shared with TRBD1. V shed 5 bases, J shed 2 bases, and the junction held 11 bases outside the gene matches. Germline V CDR1 and CDR2: DFQATT, SNEGSKA (reference sequence). CDR3 length: 15 residues. The CDR3, as DNA: TGCAGTGCTGGTCCTTCTGGGACAGGTACCTACGAGCAGTACTTC. This encodes CSAGPSGTGTYEQYF.

This chain joins TRBV18 and TRBJ2-5; 8 nucleotides agree with TRBD1. V was clipped by 0 bases and J by 3 bases; unmatched bases: 6. CDR1 KGHSH and CDR2 LQKENI come from the germline V gene. This CDR3 has 16 residues. CDR3 protein: CASSPPIKTGEETQYF. CDR3 nucleotide sequence: TGTGCCAGCTCACCACCAATCAAGACAGGGGAAGAGACCCAGTACTTC.

The CDR3 loop reads CAREGQGSEQYF. The CDR3 coding sequence is TGTGCCCGCGAGGGACAGGGCAGCGAGCAGTACTTC. The chain employs TRBV2 and TRBJ2-7; 9 positions agree with TRBD1. The CDR3 extends over 12 amino acids. The ends lost 11 bases at V and 6 bases at J; junction bases unmatched: 8. CDR1 and CDR2 (germline): SNHLY, FYNNEI.

J is TRBJ2-7 and V is TRBV6-6, with D possibly matching TRBD2 (5 bases). Trimming took 6 bases from V and 4 from J, leaving 13 bases between them. Looked up from germline, CDR1 is MNHNY and CDR2 is SVGAGI (reference sequence). The CDR3 length is 13 residues. CDR3: CASSPDGLYEQYF. Written as DNA, the CDR3 is TGTGCCAGCAGCCCAGACGGACTTTACGAGCAGTACTTC.

The chain uses TRBV27 and TRBJ1-5; 8 bases are a match to TRBD1. The CDR3 totals 17 residues. Germline V gives CDR1 MNHEY, CDR2 SMNVEV (reference sequence). V was clipped by 5 bases and J by 2 bases; unmatched bases: 11. CDR3 in amino acids: CASSASSVTGGNQPQHF. The CDR3 bases are TGTGCCAGCAGTGCCTCCTCCGTGACAGGGGGCAATCAGCCCCAGCATTTT.

A few counts support this clonotype. The chain recombines TRBV6-2 or TRBV6-3 with TRBJ2-1; D ambiguous. This CDR3 comprises 14 residues. V dropped 7 bases and J dropped 1 base, with 11 bases sitting between them. Germline lookup yields CDR1 MNHEY and CDR2 SVGEGT. CDR3 nucleotides: TGTGCCAGCACCCCGGGTTTGTCCTACAATGAGCAGTTCTTC. Protein product: CASTPGLSYNEQFF.

This chain links TRBV15 with TRBJ2-1; 11 bases map to TRBD2. The germline V gene encodes CDR1 LNHNV and CDR2 YYDKDF (reference sequence). V lost 6 bases, J lost 0 bases, and 1 base stayed unmatched. This CDR3 has 15 residues. The CDR3 reads CATSTSGSSYNEQFF. The DNA for the CDR3 is TGTGCCACCAGTACTAGCGGGAGCTCCTACAATGAGCAGTTCTTC.

The CDR3, as DNA: TGCAGCGTTGATCTGGCGGCCGACCACACTGAAGCTTTCTTT. Encoded protein: CSVDLAADHTEAFF. J is TRBJ1-1 and V is TRBV29-1, with D hard to call. This CDR3 comprises 14 residues. Germline CDR1 reads SQVTM; CDR2 reads ANQGSEA. Trimming stripped 3 bases from V and 3 bases from J, with 14 bases between.

This clonotype occurred a few times. V usage is TRBV7-2 and J usage is TRBJ2-5, with 7 bases fitting TRBD2. Germline assignment: CDR1 SGHTA and CDR2 FQGNSA. V shed 3 bases, J shed 5 bases, and the junction held 6 bases outside the gene matches. This CDR3 is 14 amino acids long. CDR3 coding DNA: TGTGCCAGCAGCTTCAAGAGGGAGGGGGAGACCCAGTACTTC. Protein product: CASSFKREGETQYF.

As concerns this clonotype: A read error may be the cause here, since a much bigger clone is one base away. This chain uses TRBV12-3 or TRBV12-4 with TRBJ1-3, with D unresolved. This CDR3 is 14 amino acids long. V dropped 0 bases and J dropped 0 bases, with 3 bases sitting between them. The CDR3 protein is CASSLASSGNTIYF. The CDR3 DNA is TGTGCCAGCAGTTTAGCCAGCTCTGGAAACACCATATATTTT.

This clonotype was counted only a few times. The chain uses TRBV20-1 and TRBJ2-1; D is possibly TRBD1 or TRBD2 (5 bases each). The DNA end is more similar to TRBJ2-7, so the J call may be wrong. The CDR3 sequence is 12 residues long. Germline V gene data show CDR1 as DFQATT and CDR2 as SNEGSKA (reference sequence). The DNA of the CDR3 is TGCAGTGTCCGGGGACCATGGTACGAGCAGTACTTC. Translation: CSVRGPWYEQYF.

This chain joins TRBV12-3 or TRBV12-4 and TRBJ1-6; D remains ambiguous. V was trimmed by 4 bases and J by 15 bases, leaving 16 bases between them. This CDR3 spans 13 amino acids. The DNA for the CDR3 is TGTGCCAGCAGTTCAGTGCCCCTGAGGCTCCTCCACTTT. Its translation is CASSSVPLRLLHF.

V usage is TRBV29-1 and J usage is TRBJ2-2; TRBD1 aligns across 7 bases. V shed 3 bases and J 1 base; nucleotides not matched to a gene: 2. There are 14 residues in the CDR3. Per the germline V gene, CDR1 is SQVTM and CDR2 is ANQGSEA. The chain's CDR3 is CSVEDRKNTGELFF. DNA for the CDR3: TGCAGCGTTGAGGACAGGAAGAACACCGGGGAGCTGTTTTTT.

This chain joins TRBV28 and TRBJ2-3, with TRBD2 identical over 10 bases. The CDR3 consists of 17 residues. In germline, CDR1 is MDHEN, CDR2 SYDVKM. Trimming at V came to 4 bases and at J to 7 bases, leaving 14 bases not matched to a gene. CDR3 sequence reads: CASSSPRLAGETNTQYF. The CDR3 DNA reads TGTGCCAGCAGTTCCCCTCGGCTAGCGGGGGAGACAAATACGCAGTATTTT.

Remarks on this clonotype: One junction end disagrees with the germline gene, perhaps due to a read error. The V gene is TRBV4-2, the J gene TRBJ1-5; D unclear. The CDR3 is 16 amino acids. CDR1 is LGHNA, CDR2 YNFKEQ, per germline. The CDR3 spells CASSQEPGFSSQPQHF. Written as DNA, the CDR3 is TGTGCCAGCAGCCAAGAACCCGGCTTTAGCAGTCAGCCCCAGCATTTT.

The J gene is TRBJ2-7, the V gene TRBV7-2; D call uncertain. V was pared by 5 bases and J by 0 bases, with 20 bases between. Germline V gene sequence: CDR1 SGHTA, CDR2 FQGNSA. This CDR3 is built from 17 residues. The CDR3 sequence is CASSPLVYTLISYEQYF. The CDR3 DNA sequence: TGTGCCAGCAGCCCCCTCGTGTACACCTTAATCTCCTACGAGCAGTACTTC.

This clonotype occurred a few times. The chain joins TRBV20-1 to TRBJ2-3; TRBD2 matches at 15 bases. The germline gives CDR1 DFQATT, CDR2 SNEGSKA (reference sequence). This CDR3 is 15 amino acids long. After removal of 3 bases from V and 3 bases from J, the junction contained 1 base not matched to a gene. DNA for the CDR3: TGCAGTGCTAGCGGGACTAGCGGGAGGACAGATACGCAGTATTTT. This sequence encodes CSASGTSGRTDTQYF.

The chain recombines TRBV7-9 with TRBJ2-7, with D perhaps TRBD1 or TRBD2 (6 bases each). CDR1 SEHNR and CDR2 FQNEAQ come from the germline V gene (reference sequence). V lost 5 bases, J lost 3 bases, and 20 bases lay in between. The CDR3 is 16 residues long. The chain's CDR3 is CASSPPGALGYYEQYF. The CDR3 DNA reads TGTGCCAGCAGCCCCCCGGGGGCTCTGGGTTACTACGAGCAGTACTTC.

The sample holds a few counts of this clonotype. Here the CDR3 DNA reads TGTGCCAGCAGAGCCCTCGGGACAGGCTTTTCTGTTTCGAACACCATATATTTT. Its protein product is CASRALGTGFSVSNTIYF. The chain links TRBV12-3 or TRBV12-4 to TRBJ1-3; 8 nucleotides align to TRBD1. The CDR3 runs 18 residues. V was clipped by 6 bases and J by 7 bases; unmatched bases: 20.

The table lists this clonotype with a few counts. The CDR3 protein is CASSQSLAGVTDTQYF. As DNA, the CDR3 is TGTGCCAGCAGCCAATCCCTAGCGGGAGTCACAGATACGCAGTATTTT. The chain carries TRBV3-1 and TRBJ2-3; 10 bases map to TRBD2. V trimming: 2 bases; J trimming: 2 bases; junction bases outside the gene matches: 4. Germline assignment: CDR1 LGHDT and CDR2 YNNKEL (reference sequence). The CDR3 is 16 amino acids.

This clonotype was seen a few times. The genes are TRBV9 and TRBJ2-2; unclear D gene. V lost 2 bases to trimming and J lost 0 bases, with 8 bases between them. Germline CDR1 and CDR2: SGDLS and YYNGEE. The CDR3 covers 15 residues. The CDR3 reads CASSVDLPNTGELFF. CDR3 DNA: TGTGCCAGCAGCGTGGACCTCCCGAACACCGGGGAGCTGTTTTTT.

J is TRBJ2-7 and V is TRBV7-2; D is possibly TRBD2 (5 bases). Germline V gene data show CDR1 as SGHTA and CDR2 as FQGNSA. CDR3 length equals 14 residues. Trimming left V 1 base short and J 3 bases short, with 10 bases between. The CDR3 protein is CASSLGGIFYEQYF. The CDR3 region has the DNA TGTGCCAGCAGCTTAGGAGGGATCTTCTACGAGCAGTACTTC.

The genes are TRBV20-1 and TRBJ2-7, with TRBD1 identical over 11 bases. V lost 3 bases to trimming and J lost 2 bases; unmatched junction nucleotides: 6. The CDR3 length is 15 residues. CDR1 DFQATT and CDR2 SNEGSKA come from the germline V gene (reference sequence). This CDR3 reads CSARVRGQGAYEQYF. The CDR3 DNA is TGCAGTGCTAGGGTGAGGGGACAGGGGGCCTACGAGCAGTACTTC.

This clonotype was counted a few times. The J gene is TRBJ2-5, the V gene TRBV29-1; D unresolved. The closer fit of TRBJ2-7 to the DNA end suggests the J call may be wrong. Looked up from germline, CDR1 is SQVTM and CDR2 is ANQGSEA. The length of the CDR3 is 10 residues. CDR3 nucleotides: TGCAGCGGCGGCGATTACGAGCAGTACTTC. This translates into CSGGDYEQYF.

In its sample, this clonotype was seen many times. The V and J genes are TRBV29-1 and TRBJ1-1; D is unclear. CDR1 and CDR2 from the germline V gene are SQVTM and ANQGSEA. V lost 3 bases and J 0 bases, leaving 8 bases between the germline ends. This CDR3 spans 13 amino acids. Here the CDR3 DNA reads TGCAGCGTTGAGAGACCGTTGAACACTGAAGCTTTCTTT. The encoded protein is CSVERPLNTEAFF.

In this sample, this clonotype turned up a few times. V and J are TRBV29-1 and TRBJ2-1, with TRBD1 matching 9 bases. Germline V gene data show CDR1 as SQVTM and CDR2 as ANQGSEA. V gave up 6 bases and J gave up 8 bases; unmatched junction bases: 5. The CDR3 is 12 residues long. Here the CDR3 reads CSVTDRGDEQFF. In DNA, the CDR3 is TGCAGCGTCACGGACAGGGGCGATGAGCAGTTCTTC.

As DNA, the CDR3 is TGTGCCAGCAGCACCGGACAGGGGATAGCCCATAATGGGGAAAAACTGTTTTTT. Translation gives CASSTGQGIAHNGEKLFF. The chain links TRBV7-4 to TRBJ1-4; 9 bases align to TRBD1. Trimming removed 5 bases from V and 8 bases from J; junction bases left unmatched: 18. Germline V gene lookup returns CDR1 SGHVT and CDR2 SQSDAQ. The length of the CDR3 is 18 residues.

The chain uses TRBV7-9 and TRBJ1-2, with 11 nucleotides matching TRBD1. Germline V lookup: CDR1 SEHNR, CDR2 FQNEAQ (reference sequence). This CDR3 region has 14 residues. J gave up 8 bases and V 3 bases, and 5 bases lay outside the gene matches. CDR3 sequence: CASSLDRGQEGYTF. As DNA, the CDR3 is TGTGCCAGCAGCTTGGACAGGGGGCAGGAAGGCTACACCTTC. Variable domain in full (rest from reference TRBV7-9 and TRBJ1-2): DTGVSQNPRHKITKRGQNVTFRCDPISEHNRLYWYRQTLGQGPEFLTYFQNEAQLEKSRLLSDRFSAERPKGSFSTLEIQRTEQGDSAMYLCASSLDRGQEGYTFGSGTRLTVV.

This chain links TRBV7-2 with TRBJ2-1; possible D gene TRBD2, 6 bases. There are 17 residues in the CDR3. The germline CDR1 and CDR2 sequences are SGHTA and FQGNSA. V was trimmed by 1 base and J by 2 bases, leaving 15 bases between them. The CDR3 protein is CASSLGPGSGPYNEQFF. DNA of the CDR3: TGTGCCAGCAGCTTAGGCCCGGGTAGCGGTCCCTACAATGAGCAGTTCTTC.